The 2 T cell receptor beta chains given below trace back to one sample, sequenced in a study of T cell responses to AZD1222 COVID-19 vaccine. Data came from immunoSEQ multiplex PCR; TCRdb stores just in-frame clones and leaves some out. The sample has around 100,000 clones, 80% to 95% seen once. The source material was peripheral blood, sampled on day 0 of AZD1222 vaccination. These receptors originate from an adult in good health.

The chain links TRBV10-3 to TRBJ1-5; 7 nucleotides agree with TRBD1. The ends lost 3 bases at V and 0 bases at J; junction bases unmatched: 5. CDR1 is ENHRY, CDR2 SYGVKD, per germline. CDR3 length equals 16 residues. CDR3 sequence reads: CAISEFGQDSNQPQHF. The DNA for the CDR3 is TGTGCCATCAGTGAATTCGGACAGGATAGCAATCAGCCCCAGCATTTT.

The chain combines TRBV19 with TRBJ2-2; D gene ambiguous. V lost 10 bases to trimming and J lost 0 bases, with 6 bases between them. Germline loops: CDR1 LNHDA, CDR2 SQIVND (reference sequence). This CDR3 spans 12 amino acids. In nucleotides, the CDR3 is TGTGCCATCCGAACGAACACCGGGGAGCTGTTTTTT. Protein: CAIRTNTGELFF.